This T cell receptor (beta chain) was identified during a study of T cell responses to AZD1222 COVID-19 vaccine. General study findings and limits: Baseline seropositivity characterized only 5 to 7 AZD1222 recipients. There were repertoire samples only from the period after the peak T cell response.

Second-dose timings of about 4 or about 12 weeks were pooled. Points on this clone: Antigen unknown.

Per germline, CDR1 SNHLY and CDR2 FYNNEI. The CDR3 loop spans 12 amino acids. V gave up 8 bases and J gave up 4 bases, with 9 bases separating them. Method: immunoSEQ multiplex PCR; TCRdb's copy keeps in-frame clones and lacks some. This sample carries some 250,000 clones, approximately 94% of them seen once, and the ten largest clones take 0.55%. This material consisted of peripheral blood, taken 28 days after the second AZD1222 dose. This TCR was sampled from an adult who received the AZD1222 COVID-19 vaccine. This chain uses TRBV2 with TRBJ1-3, with D maybe TRBD1 (6 bases). The CDR3 bases are TGTGCCAGCGGGGGCGCCGGAAACACCATATATTTT. It is translated as CASGGAGNTIYF.